This T cell receptor (beta chain) is from a study of cytomegalovirus exposure and HLA in healthy donors. The study, taken as a whole, reports: In a later analysis, the majority of CMV-associated beta chains seemingly showed HLA restriction.

PCR was performed using 60 Vbeta and 13 Jbeta primers. In the authors' methods: The count from a later analysis was tens of millions of unique TCR beta chains, some 9.9 million of them shared. The table came from immunoSEQ multiplex PCR; TCRdb's copy has only in-frame clones and leaves some out. V, J and clone size were drawn from that table, and D and trimming were deduced from the DNA. Altogether 170,000 or so clones are present, about 80% being singletons, with the ten largest covering around 1.5%. Concerning this clone itself: Its antigen remains unidentified.

V dropped 0 bases and J dropped 2 bases, with 11 bases sitting between them. CDR3 length equals 16 residues. In germline, CDR1 is MNHEY, CDR2 SMNVEV (reference sequence). The chain uses TRBV27 and TRBJ2-1; D gene unclear. This TCR was sampled from a woman in her 30s in good health and CMV-seropositive. The sequenced sample was PBMCs. CDR3: CASSLSVALPYNEQFF. The CDR3 nucleotides read TGTGCCAGCAGTTTATCGGTGGCCCTCCCCTACAATGAGCAGTTCTTC.